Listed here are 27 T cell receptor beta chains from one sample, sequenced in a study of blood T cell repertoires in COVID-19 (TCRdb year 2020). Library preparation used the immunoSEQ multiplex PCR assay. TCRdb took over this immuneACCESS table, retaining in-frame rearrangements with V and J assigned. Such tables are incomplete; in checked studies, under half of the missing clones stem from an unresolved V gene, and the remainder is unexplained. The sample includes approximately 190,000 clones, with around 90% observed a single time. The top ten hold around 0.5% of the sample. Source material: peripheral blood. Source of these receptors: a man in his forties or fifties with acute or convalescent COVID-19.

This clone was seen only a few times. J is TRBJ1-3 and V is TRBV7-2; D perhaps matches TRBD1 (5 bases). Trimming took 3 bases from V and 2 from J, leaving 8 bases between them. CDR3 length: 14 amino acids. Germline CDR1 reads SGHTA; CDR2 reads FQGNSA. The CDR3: CASSFGGTGNTIYF. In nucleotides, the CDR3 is TGTGCCAGCAGCTTCGGGGGAACTGGAAACACCATATATTTT.

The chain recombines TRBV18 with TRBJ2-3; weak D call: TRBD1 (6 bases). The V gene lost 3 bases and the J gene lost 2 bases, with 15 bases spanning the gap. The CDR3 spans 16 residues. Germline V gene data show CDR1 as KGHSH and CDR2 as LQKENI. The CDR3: CASSPPGHRTTDTQYF. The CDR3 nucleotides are TGTGCCAGCTCACCTCCGGGACATCGAACCACAGATACGCAGTATTTT.

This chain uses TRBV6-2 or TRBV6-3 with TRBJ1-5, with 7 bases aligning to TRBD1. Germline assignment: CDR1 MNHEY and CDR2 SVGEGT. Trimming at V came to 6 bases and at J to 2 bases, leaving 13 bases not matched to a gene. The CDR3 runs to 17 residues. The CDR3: CASSHPTGQNGNQPQHF. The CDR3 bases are TGTGCCAGCAGCCATCCGACAGGGCAAAATGGCAATCAGCCCCAGCATTTT.

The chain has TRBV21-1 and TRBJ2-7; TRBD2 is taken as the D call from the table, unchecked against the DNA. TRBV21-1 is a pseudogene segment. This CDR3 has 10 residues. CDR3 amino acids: CASRVYEQYF. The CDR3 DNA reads TGTGCCAGCCGCGTGTACGAGCAGTACTTC.

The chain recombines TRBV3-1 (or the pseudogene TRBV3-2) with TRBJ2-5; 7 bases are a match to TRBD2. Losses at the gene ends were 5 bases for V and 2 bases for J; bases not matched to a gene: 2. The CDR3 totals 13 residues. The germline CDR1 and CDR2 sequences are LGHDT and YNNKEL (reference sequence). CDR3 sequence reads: CASSSRGQETQYF. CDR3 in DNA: TGTGCCAGCAGCTCGCGGGGGCAAGAGACCCAGTACTTC.

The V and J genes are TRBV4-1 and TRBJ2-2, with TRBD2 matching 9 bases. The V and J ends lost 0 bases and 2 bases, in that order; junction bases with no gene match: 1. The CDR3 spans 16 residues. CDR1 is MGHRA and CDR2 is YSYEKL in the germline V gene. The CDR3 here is CASSQEAGGNTGELFF. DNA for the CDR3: TGCGCCAGCAGCCAAGAAGCGGGAGGAAACACCGGGGAGCTGTTTTTT.

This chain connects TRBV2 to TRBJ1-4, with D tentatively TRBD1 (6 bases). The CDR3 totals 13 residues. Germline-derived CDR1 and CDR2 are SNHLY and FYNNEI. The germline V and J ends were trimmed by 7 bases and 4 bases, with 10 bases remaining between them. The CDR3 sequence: CASTGENNEKLFF. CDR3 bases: TGTGCCAGCACAGGGGAAAATAATGAAAAACTGTTTTTT.

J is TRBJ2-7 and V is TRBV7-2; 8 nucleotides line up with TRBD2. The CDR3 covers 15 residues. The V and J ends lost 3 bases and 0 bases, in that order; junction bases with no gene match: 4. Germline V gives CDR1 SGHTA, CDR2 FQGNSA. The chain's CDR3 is CASSLTSAYSYEQYF. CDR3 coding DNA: TGTGCCAGCAGCTTGACTAGCGCGTACTCCTACGAGCAGTACTTC.

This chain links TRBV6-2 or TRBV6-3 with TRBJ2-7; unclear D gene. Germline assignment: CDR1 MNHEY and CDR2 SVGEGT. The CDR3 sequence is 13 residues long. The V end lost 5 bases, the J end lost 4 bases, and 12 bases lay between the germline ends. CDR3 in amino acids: CASSIKAGYEQYV. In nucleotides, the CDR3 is TGTGCCAGCAGTATTAAGGCAGGTTACGAGCAGTACGTC.

The CDR3 region has the DNA TGTGCCAGCAGCCAAGTTACAGGGGACTATGGCTACACCTTC. Translation gives CASSQVTGDYGYTF. The gene calls are TRBV3-1 (or the pseudogene TRBV3-2) and TRBJ1-2, with TRBD1 matching over 7 bases. The CDR3 consists of 14 residues. The germline V gene has CDR1 LGHDT and CDR2 YNNKEL (reference sequence). The V segment lost 1 base and the J segment 3 bases; nucleotides outside the gene matches: 2.

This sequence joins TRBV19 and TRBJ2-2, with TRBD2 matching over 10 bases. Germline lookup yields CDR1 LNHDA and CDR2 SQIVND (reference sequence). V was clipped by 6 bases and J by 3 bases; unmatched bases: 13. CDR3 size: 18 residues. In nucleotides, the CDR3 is TGTGCCAGTAGCCCCGGCAGCGGGGGGGGCAGGTACACCGGGGAGCTGTTTTTT. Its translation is CASSPGSGGGRYTGELFF.

In nucleotides, the CDR3 is TGTGCCAGCAGCTTGGCCATTTTACGACTAGCGGAGGTCACAGATACGCAGTATTTT. Translated: CASSLAILRLAEVTDTQYF. The V gene is TRBV5-6, the J gene TRBJ2-3; 9 nucleotides line up with TRBD2. Germline loops: CDR1 SGHDT, CDR2 YYEEEE. V trimming: 0 bases; J trimming: 2 bases; junction bases outside the gene matches: 13. There are 19 residues in the CDR3.

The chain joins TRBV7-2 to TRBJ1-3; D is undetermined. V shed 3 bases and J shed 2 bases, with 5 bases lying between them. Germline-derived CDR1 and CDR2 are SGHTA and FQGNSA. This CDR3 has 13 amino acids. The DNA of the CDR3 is TGTGCCAGCAGCTTTAGCACTGGAAACACCATATATTTT. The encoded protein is CASSFSTGNTIYF.

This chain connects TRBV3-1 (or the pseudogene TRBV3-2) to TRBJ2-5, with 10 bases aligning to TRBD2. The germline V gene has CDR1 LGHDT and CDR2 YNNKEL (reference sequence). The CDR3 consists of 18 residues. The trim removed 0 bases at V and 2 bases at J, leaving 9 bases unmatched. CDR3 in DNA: TGTGCCAGCAGCCAAGACGGTAGCGGGGGGTATAATCAAGAGACCCAGTACTTC. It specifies CASSQDGSGGYNQETQYF.

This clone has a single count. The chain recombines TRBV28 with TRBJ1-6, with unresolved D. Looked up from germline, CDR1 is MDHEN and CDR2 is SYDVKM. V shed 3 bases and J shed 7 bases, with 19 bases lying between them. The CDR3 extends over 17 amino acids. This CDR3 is CASSFGSGKPKNSPLHF. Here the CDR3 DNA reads TGTGCCAGCAGTTTTGGGTCGGGAAAGCCGAAAAATTCACCCCTCCACTTT.

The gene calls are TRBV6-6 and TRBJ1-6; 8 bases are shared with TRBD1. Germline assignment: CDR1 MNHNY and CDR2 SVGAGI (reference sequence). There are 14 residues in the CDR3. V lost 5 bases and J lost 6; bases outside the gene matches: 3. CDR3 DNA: TGTGCCAGCAGTGAGACAGGGGCTAATTCACCCCTCCACTTT. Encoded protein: CASSETGANSPLHF.

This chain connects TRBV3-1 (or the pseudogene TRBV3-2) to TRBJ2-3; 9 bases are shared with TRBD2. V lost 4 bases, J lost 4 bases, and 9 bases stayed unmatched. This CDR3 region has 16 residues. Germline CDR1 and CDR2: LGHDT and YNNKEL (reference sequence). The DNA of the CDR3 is TGTGCCAGCAGCCCCAGGCCAGCGGGAGGCCCAGATACGCAGTATTTT. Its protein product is CASSPRPAGGPDTQYF.

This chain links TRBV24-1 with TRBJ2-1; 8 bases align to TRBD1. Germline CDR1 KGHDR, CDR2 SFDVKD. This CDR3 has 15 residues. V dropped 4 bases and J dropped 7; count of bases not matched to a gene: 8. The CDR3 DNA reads TGTGCCACCAGTGACGACAGGGGAAAAGGGAATGAGCAGTTCTTC. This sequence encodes CATSDDRGKGNEQFF.

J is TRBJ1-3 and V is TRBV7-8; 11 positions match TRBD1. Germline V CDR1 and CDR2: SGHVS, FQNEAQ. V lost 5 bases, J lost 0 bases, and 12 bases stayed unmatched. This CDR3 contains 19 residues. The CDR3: CASSQRRDRGELSGNTIYF. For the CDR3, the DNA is TGTGCCAGCAGCCAGAGGCGGGACAGGGGGGAGCTCTCTGGAAACACCATATATTTT.

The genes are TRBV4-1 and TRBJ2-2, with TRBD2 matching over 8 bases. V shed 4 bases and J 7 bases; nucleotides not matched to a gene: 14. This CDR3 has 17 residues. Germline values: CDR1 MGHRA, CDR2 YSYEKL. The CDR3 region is CASSPRRGLGSSGELFF. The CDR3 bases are TGCGCCAGCAGCCCCAGGCGGGGACTAGGCTCGAGCGGGGAGCTGTTTTTT.

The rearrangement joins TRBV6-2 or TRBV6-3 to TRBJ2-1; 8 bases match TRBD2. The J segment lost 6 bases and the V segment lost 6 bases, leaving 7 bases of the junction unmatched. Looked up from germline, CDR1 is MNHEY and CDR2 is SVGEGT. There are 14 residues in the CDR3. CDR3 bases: TGTGCCAGCAGCAGCCCCGGGAGGGGCAATGAGCAGTTCTTC. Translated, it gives CASSSPGRGNEQFF.

The CDR3 spells CASSSHTGGENQPQHF. As DNA, the CDR3 is TGCGCCAGCAGCTCACACACAGGGGGCGAGAATCAGCCCCAGCATTTT. V gene TRBV4-1 combines with J gene TRBJ1-5, with 9 bases identical to TRBD1. Germline values: CDR1 MGHRA, CDR2 YSYEKL. V shed 5 bases, J shed 4 bases, and the junction held 9 bases outside the gene matches. The CDR3 length is 16 residues.

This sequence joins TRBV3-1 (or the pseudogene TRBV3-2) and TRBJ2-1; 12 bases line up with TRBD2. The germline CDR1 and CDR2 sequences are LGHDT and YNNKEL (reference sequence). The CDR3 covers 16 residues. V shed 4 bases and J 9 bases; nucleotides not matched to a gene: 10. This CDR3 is CASSRASGGALIEQFF. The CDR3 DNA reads TGTGCCAGCAGCCGAGCTAGCGGGGGGGCCCTCATTGAGCAGTTCTTC.

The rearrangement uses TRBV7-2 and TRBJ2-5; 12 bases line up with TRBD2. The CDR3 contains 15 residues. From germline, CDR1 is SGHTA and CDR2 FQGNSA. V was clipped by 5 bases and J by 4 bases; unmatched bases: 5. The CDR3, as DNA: TGTGCCAGCAGCACCGGACTAGCGGGGTCAGAGACCCAGTACTTC. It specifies CASSTGLAGSETQYF.

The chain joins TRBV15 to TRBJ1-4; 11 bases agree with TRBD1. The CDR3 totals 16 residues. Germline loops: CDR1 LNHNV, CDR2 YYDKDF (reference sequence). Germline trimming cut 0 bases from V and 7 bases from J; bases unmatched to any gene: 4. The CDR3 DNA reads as TGTGCCACCAGCAGAGAGGGGACAGGGGGTGGTGAAAAACTGTTTTTT. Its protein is CATSREGTGGGEKLFF.

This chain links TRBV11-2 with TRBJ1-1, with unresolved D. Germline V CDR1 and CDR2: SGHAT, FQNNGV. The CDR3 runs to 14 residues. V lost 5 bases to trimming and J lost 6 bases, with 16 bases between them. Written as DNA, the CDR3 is TGTGCCAGCAGCCTCTCCGTCGGGTCCGCTGAAGCTTTCTTT. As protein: CASSLSVGSAEAFF.

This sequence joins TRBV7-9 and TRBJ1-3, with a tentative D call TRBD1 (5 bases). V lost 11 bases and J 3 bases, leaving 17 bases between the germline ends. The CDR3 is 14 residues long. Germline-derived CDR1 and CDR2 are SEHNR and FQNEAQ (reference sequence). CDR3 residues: CASRAGAFGNTIYF. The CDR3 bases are TGTGCCTCCAGGGCAGGCGCTTTTGGAAACACCATATATTTT.